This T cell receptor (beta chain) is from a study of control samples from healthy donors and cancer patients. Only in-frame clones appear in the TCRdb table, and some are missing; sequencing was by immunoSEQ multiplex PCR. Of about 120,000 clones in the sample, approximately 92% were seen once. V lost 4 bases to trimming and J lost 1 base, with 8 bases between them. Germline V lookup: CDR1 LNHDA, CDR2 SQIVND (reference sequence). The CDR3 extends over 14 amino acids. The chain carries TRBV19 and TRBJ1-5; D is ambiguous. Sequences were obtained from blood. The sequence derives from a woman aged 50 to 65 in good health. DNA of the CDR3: TGTGCCAGTAGTAGACGGGAGAGCAATCAGCCCCAGCATTTT. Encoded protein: CASSRRESNQPQHF. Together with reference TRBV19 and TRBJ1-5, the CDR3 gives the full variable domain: DGGITQSPKYLFRKEGQNVTLSCEQNLNHDAMYWYRQDPGQGLRLIYYSQIVNDFQKGDIAEGYSVSREKKESFPLTVTSAQKNPTAFYLCASSRRESNQPQHFGDGTRLSIL.